The next 28 T cell receptor beta chains were all read from a single sample in a study of T cell repertoires in cytomegalovirus infection. TCRdb redid the calling of the reads with MiXCR, one entry per CDR3 protein. This sample has roughly 920,000 distinct CDR3 sequences; roughly 31% occur once, and the top ten carry about 14%. No cognate antigen is known for these TCRs. The specimen comprised cultured CD8+ T cells from PBMCs, sampled from culture after CMV antigen stimulation. All receptors come from a human donor in good health (CMV status not recorded). Some clones in this sample may be carry-over from other donors' samples.

A few counts support this clonotype. The chain recombines TRBV6-5 with TRBJ2-7; 7 bases are shared with TRBD1. The V gene end was trimmed by 7 bases and the J gene end by 0 bases; junction bases not matched to a gene: 9. Germline-derived CDR1 and CDR2 are MNHEY and SVGAGI. This CDR3 is 15 amino acids long. CDR3 loop: CASTYYRDSSYEQYF. The CDR3 nucleotides are TGTGCCAGCACTTATTACCGGGACAGCTCCTACGAGCAGTACTTC.

V and J are TRBV4-1 and TRBJ2-1; 8 bases match TRBD2. The CDR3 length is 17 residues. Germline V lookup: CDR1 MGHRA, CDR2 YSYEKL. V shed 4 bases and J 4 bases; nucleotides not matched to a gene: 12. The DNA for the CDR3 is TGCGCCAGCAGCCCCTTGTCCACGACTAGCGCTTACAATGAGCAGTTCTTC. Encoded protein: CASSPLSTTSAYNEQFF.

This rearrangement joins TRBV27 to TRBJ2-7; D gene unclear. Per the germline V gene, CDR1 is MNHEY and CDR2 is SMNVEV (reference sequence). V lost 5 bases to trimming and J lost 0 bases, with 11 bases between them. This CDR3 contains 14 residues. The CDR3 reads CASSATGFSYEQYV. As DNA, the CDR3 is TGTGCCAGCAGTGCCACGGGTTTCTCCTACGAGCAGTACGTC.

This clonotype was detected only a few times. V and J are TRBV6-6 and TRBJ1-2; 8 bases are a match to TRBD1. The CDR3 contains 14 residues. Germline V gene sequence: CDR1 MNHNY, CDR2 SVGAGI (reference sequence). The V segment lost 8 bases and the J segment 4 bases; nucleotides outside the gene matches: 9. CDR3 residues: CASGGTGEGYGYTF. Written as DNA, the CDR3 is TGTGCCAGCGGAGGGACAGGAGAAGGCTATGGCTACACCTTC.

This clonotype was detected ten times or more. The V gene is TRBV7-8, the J gene TRBJ2-1; TRBD2 matches at 8 bases. Germline V CDR1 and CDR2: SGHVS, FQNEAQ. CDR3 length: 17 residues. V gave up 4 bases and J gave up 5 bases; unmatched junction bases: 13. Written as DNA, the CDR3 is TGTGCCAGCAGCTCCCCCTTTAGCGGGGTGGGGGACAATGAGCAGTTCTTC. Amino acids: CASSSPFSGVGDNEQFF. The full variable domain, completed using reference TRBV7-8 and TRBJ2-1, is GAGVSQSPRYKVAKRGQDVALRCDPISGHVSLFWYQQALGQGPEFLTYFQNEAQLDKSGLPSDRFFAERPEGSVSTLKIQRTQQEDSAVYLCASSSPFSGVGDNEQFFGPGTRLTVL.

This clonotype was found a few times. The chain carries TRBV19 and TRBJ1-1, with a possible D match to TRBD1 (6 bases). This CDR3 has 14 residues. CDR1 is LNHDA and CDR2 is SQIVND in the germline V gene (reference sequence). V was clipped by 3 bases and J by 4 bases, with 12 bases between them. Here the CDR3 reads CASSMDAGVTEAFF. The CDR3 region has the DNA TGTGCCAGTAGTATGGACGCAGGGGTCACTGAAGCTTTCTTT.

There are a few counts of this clonotype. The V call is TRBV20-1, the J call TRBJ2-2; 7 nucleotides line up with TRBD2. V dropped 2 bases and J dropped 1; count of bases not matched to a gene: 10. Germline V gene data show CDR1 as DFQATT and CDR2 as SNEGSKA (reference sequence). The CDR3 has 17 residues. The CDR3 DNA follows: TGCAGTGCTAGAAGGGGCGGGCTAGCGGTGAACACCGGGGAGCTGTTTTTT. As protein: CSARRGGLAVNTGELFF.

The chain has TRBV6-6 and TRBJ1-2; D might be TRBD1 (5 bases). There are 15 residues in the CDR3. Germline V gene sequence: CDR1 MNHNY, CDR2 SVGAGI (reference sequence). Trimming pared 8 bases from V and 4 bases from J, leaving 20 bases between. The CDR3 reads CASSTWAAGLYGYTF. CDR3 coding DNA: TGTGCCAGCTCCACTTGGGCAGCGGGGCTCTATGGCTACACCTTC.

The chain couples TRBV27 to TRBJ2-5; D tentatively reads TRBD1 or TRBD2 (7 bases each). Germline V gives CDR1 MNHEY, CDR2 SMNVEV (reference sequence). The CDR3 covers 15 residues. The germline V and J ends were trimmed by 5 bases and 1 base, with 14 bases remaining between them. CDR3 DNA sequence: TGTGCCAGCAGTACCCTCAGGGGGGGCCAAGAGACCCAGTACTTC. It encodes CASSTLRGGQETQYF.

The rearrangement links TRBV3-1 to TRBJ1-5; TRBD1 is a possible D gene (6 bases). This CDR3 comprises 15 residues. Germline CDR1 and CDR2: LGHDT and YNNKEL (reference sequence). V lost 0 bases to trimming and J lost 9 bases, with 15 bases between them. CDR3 DNA sequence: TGTGCCAGCAGCCAAGAACTGTCAGGGACATCGCCCCAGCATTTT. Its translation: CASSQELSGTSPQHF.

Turning to this clonotype: The junction differs from germline at one of its ends, possibly a read error. The rearrangement links TRBV7-9 to TRBJ1-2; D call uncertain. The CDR3 extends over 11 amino acids. From germline, CDR1 is SEHNR and CDR2 FQNEAQ (reference sequence). CDR3 bases: TGTGCCAGCAGCATCGACGGGTCTACGGCCTTC. Translated: CASSIDGSTAF.

The chain recombines TRBV24-1 with TRBJ2-1; 7 positions agree with TRBD2. Germline CDR1 is KGHDR and CDR2 is SFDVKD. V dropped 3 bases and J dropped 0; count of bases not matched to a gene: 1. The length of the CDR3 is 15 residues. CDR3 bases: TGTGCCACCAGTGATCGGACTAGCTCCTACAATGAGCAGTTCTTC. Translation gives CATSDRTSSYNEQFF.

This clonotype occurred a few times. CDR3 residues: CASSLRAATNEKLFF. CDR3 DNA sequence: TGTGCCAGCAGCCTCCGGGCCGCAACTAATGAAAAACTGTTTTTT. V usage is TRBV14 and J usage is TRBJ1-4; no clear D gene. The CDR3 spans 15 residues. Trimming took 4 bases from V and 0 from J, leaving 9 bases between them. CDR1 is SGHDN, CDR2 FVKESK, per germline.

This chain joins TRBV12-3 or TRBV12-4 and TRBJ2-1; TRBD1 matches at 9 bases. The ends lost 10 bases at V and 7 bases at J; junction bases unmatched: 8. This CDR3 spans 13 amino acids. The CDR3 nucleotides are TGTGCCACTCACAGGGGGCATCCTAATGAGCAGTTCTTC. Protein sequence: CATHRGHPNEQFF.

The chain joins TRBV18 to TRBJ2-3; 9 bases align to TRBD2. The CDR3 covers 18 residues. Trimming at V came to 2 bases and at J to 4 bases, leaving 13 bases not matched to a gene. CDR1 is KGHSH, CDR2 LQKENI, per germline. The CDR3 DNA sequence: TGTGCCAGCTCACCAGGGCTAGCGGGAATCAGAACTTCAGATACGCAGTATTTT. As protein: CASSPGLAGIRTSDTQYF.

This clonotype has just a few counts. The chain employs TRBV7-2 and TRBJ1-1; D not resolved. CDR3 length: 13 residues. The germline V gene encodes CDR1 SGHTA and CDR2 FQGNSA. Trimming shortened V by 4 bases and J by 4 bases, and 10 bases separated the two germline ends. In DNA form, the CDR3 reads TGTGCCAGCAGCTCCGGGGTTCCCACTGAAGCTTTCTTT. This translates into CASSSGVPTEAFF.

The genes are TRBV5-4 and TRBJ2-5; no firm D call. The CDR3 spans 16 residues. In germline, CDR1 is SGHNT, CDR2 YYREEE (reference sequence). Trimming removed 1 base from V and 3 bases from J, with 16 bases in between. The CDR3 region is CASSLNDAPPEETQYF. The CDR3 DNA is TGTGCCAGCAGCTTGAATGACGCGCCTCCCGAAGAGACCCAGTACTTC.

The V and J genes are TRBV20-1 and TRBJ1-2; 10 nucleotides agree with TRBD1. Trimming took 6 bases from V and 8 from J; bases not matched to a gene: 15. This CDR3 is 15 amino acids long. The germline gives CDR1 DFQATT, CDR2 SNEGSKA (reference sequence). This CDR3 is CSAFHGDRGDGGYTF. The DNA for the CDR3 is TGCAGTGCCTTTCATGGGGACAGGGGAGATGGAGGCTACACCTTC.

The table lists this clonotype with many counts. This chain joins TRBV7-8 and TRBJ2-2; D may correspond to TRBD1 or TRBD2 (5 bases each). The CDR3 runs 16 residues. The V gene's germline CDR1 is SGHVS and CDR2 FQNEAQ. V dropped 5 bases and J dropped 2 bases, with 15 bases sitting between them. DNA for the CDR3: TGTGCCAGCAGCCCGGGGACGGCTGTTAACACCGGGGAGCTGTTTTTT. Protein: CASSPGTAVNTGELFF.

The chain has TRBV5-1 and TRBJ1-4, with D possibly being TRBD1 (6 bases). This CDR3 spans 17 amino acids. Germline V lookup: CDR1 SGHRS, CDR2 YFSETQ. Trimming removed 2 bases at V and 3 bases at J, with 17 bases between. The CDR3 nucleotides read TGCGCCAGCAGCTTACAGGGAAATCCCAACGCTAATGAAAAACTGTTTTTT. As protein: CASSLQGNPNANEKLFF.

In its sample, this clonotype was seen a few times. The chain carries TRBV7-3 and TRBJ2-3; 10 nucleotides match TRBD2. The CDR3 runs 21 residues. In germline, CDR1 is SGHTA, CDR2 FQGTGA. Trimming took 5 bases from V and 7 from J; bases not matched to a gene: 27. CDR3 residues: CASSQTGEASGGGPMDHTQYF. CDR3 DNA: TGTGCCAGCAGCCAGACAGGGGAGGCTAGCGGGGGCGGCCCCATGGATCATACGCAGTATTTT.

This rearrangement joins TRBV15 to TRBJ1-1; maybe TRBD1 (5 bases). The CDR3 consists of 13 residues. The germline V and J ends were trimmed by 1 base and 5 bases, with 8 bases remaining between them. Germline V gene lookup returns CDR1 LNHNV and CDR2 YYDKDF (reference sequence). The CDR3 protein is CATSRAGGTEAFF. The CDR3, as DNA: TGTGCCACCAGCAGAGCTGGGGGGACTGAAGCTTTCTTT.

The genes are TRBV11-3 and TRBJ2-7; 7 bases fit TRBD1. Germline CDR1 reads SGHNT; CDR2 reads YENEEA. The CDR3 has 14 amino acids. The chain's CDR3 is CASSRDLKGAEQCV. The CDR3, as DNA: TGTGCCAGCAGCCGAGACTTAAAGGGGGCCGAGCAGTGCGTC.

This clonotype was seen only a few times. The chain recombines TRBV19 with TRBJ1-1; D is possibly TRBD1 (6 bases). V lost 0 bases, J lost 1 base, and 9 bases lay in between. This CDR3 spans 15 amino acids. Germline loops: CDR1 LNHDA, CDR2 SQIVND (reference sequence). In DNA form, the CDR3 reads TGTGCCAGTAGTATAGAAAGGGGGACGAACACTGAAGCTTTCTTT. This codes for CASSIERGTNTEAFF.

V is TRBV27 and J is TRBJ1-2, with 11 bases identical to TRBD1. The germline gives CDR1 MNHEY, CDR2 SMNVEV (reference sequence). J lost 10 bases, V lost 6 bases, and 7 bases had no gene match. This CDR3 region has 13 residues. The CDR3 region has the DNA TGTGCCAGCAGGCCCGGGACAGGGGGGGACTACACCTTC. Protein: CASRPGTGGDYTF.

This clonotype was detected ten times or more. V is TRBV29-1 and J is TRBJ2-2, with 8 positions matching TRBD1. J gave up 7 bases and V 3 bases, and 10 bases lay outside the gene matches. Germline V gives CDR1 SQVTM, CDR2 ANQGSEA. This CDR3 spans 15 amino acids. The DNA for the CDR3 is TGCAGCGTTGAGAGCGAGACAGGGGTGAACGGGGAGCTGTTTTTT. As protein: CSVESETGVNGELFF.

This clonotype was observed many times. The rearrangement joins TRBV28 to TRBJ2-7; D is uncertain. V was shortened by 6 bases and J by 6 bases, with 18 bases between the two germline ends. CDR1 is MDHEN, CDR2 SYDVKM, per germline. CDR3 size: 14 residues. The CDR3 here is CASSRPGSLGEQYV. The CDR3 DNA sequence: TGTGCCAGCAGCCGCCCGGGCTCCCTGGGCGAGCAGTACGTC.

V gene TRBV27 combines with J gene TRBJ2-1; no clear D gene. Per the germline V gene, CDR1 is MNHEY and CDR2 is SMNVEV (reference sequence). The CDR3 extends over 13 amino acids. The germline V and J ends were trimmed by 0 bases and 7 bases, with 7 bases remaining between them. The CDR3 loop is CASSLSISNEQFF. For the CDR3, the DNA is TGTGCCAGCAGTTTATCGATTAGTAATGAGCAGTTCTTC.